The 16 T cell receptor beta chains reported below all come from one sample, sequenced in a study of early stage breast cancer tumors. Here immunoSEQ multiplex PCR was the method, and the copy in TCRdb shows in-frame clones only, minus some. The sample records about 5,500 clones, just under 70% being singletons. Material for sequencing was normal breast tissue next to the tumor. Receptor source: a person aged 55 to 75 with breast cancer.

This clone appeared once. V gene TRBV18 combines with J gene TRBJ1-5, with TRBD1 matching 9 bases. This CDR3 comprises 15 residues. Germline CDR1 is KGHSH and CDR2 is LQKENI. Trimming took 6 bases from V and 5 from J; bases not matched to a gene: 8. CDR3 in DNA: TGTGCCAGCTCTCCCGGGACAGGGAGTCATCAGCCCCAGCATTTT. As protein: CASSPGTGSHQPQHF.

The J gene is TRBJ2-2, the V gene TRBV5-6, with 7 bases aligning to TRBD1. The V gene's germline CDR1 is SGHDT and CDR2 YYEEEE. The CDR3 covers 13 residues. The junction had 2 bases not matched to a gene; V was cut back by 4 bases and J by 5 bases. CDR3 amino acids: CASSQTGTGELFF. The CDR3 DNA reads TGTGCCAGCAGCCAGACAGGGACCGGGGAGCTGTTTTTT.

This chain uses TRBV21-1 with TRBJ2-7; the D segment call TRBD2 is taken from the table without a DNA check. TRBV21-1 is a pseudogene segment. The CDR3 consists of 17 residues. The CDR3 DNA is TGTGCCAGCAGTCCCGGTAGTAGCGGGAGGTGTAGGGGGGAGCAGTACTTC. Translation: CASSPGSSGRCRGEQYF.

A few counts support this clone. The rearrangement uses TRBV6-1 and TRBJ2-7; D possibly uses TRBD1 or TRBD2 (5 bases each). V dropped 8 bases and J dropped 7 bases, with 12 bases sitting between them. The CDR3 spans 11 residues. Germline values: CDR1 MNHNS, CDR2 SASEGT. The CDR3 DNA is TGTGCCAGCGCCTTGAGGGGAGAGCAGTACTTC. It yields the protein CASALRGEQYF.

The rearrangement links TRBV7-9 to TRBJ1-6; 10 bases line up with TRBD1. The germline CDR1 and CDR2 sequences are SEHNR and FQNEAQ (reference sequence). Trimming cost V 5 bases and J 9 bases; bases outside gene matches: 7. This CDR3 spans 15 amino acids. In DNA form, the CDR3 reads TGTGCCAGCAGCCCCTGGACAGGGGGGATTTCACCCCTCCACTTT. Translation: CASSPWTGGISPLHF.

This clone was seen a single time. The chain links TRBV7-2 to TRBJ2-7, with D tentatively TRBD1 or TRBD2 (5 bases each). Germline V lookup: CDR1 SGHTA, CDR2 FQGNSA. Trimming shortened V by 1 base and J by 2 bases, and 12 bases separated the two germline ends. This CDR3 is built from 15 residues. CDR3 region: CASSLGSGLPYEQYF. The CDR3 region has the DNA TGTGCCAGCAGCTTAGGGTCGGGGCTTCCCTACGAGCAGTACTTC. Filled out from reference TRBV7-2 and TRBJ2-7, the complete variable domain reads GAGVSQSPSNKVTEKGKDVELRCDPISGHTALYWYRQSLGQGLEFLIYFQGNSAPDKSGLPSDRFSAERTGGSVSTLTIQRTQQEDSAVYLCASSLGSGLPYEQYFGPGTRLTVT.

The genes are TRBV6-1 and TRBJ2-1; unclear D gene. Germline CDR1 is MNHNS and CDR2 is SASEGT. The CDR3 runs to 15 residues. V was shortened by 11 bases and J by 6 bases, with 23 bases between the two germline ends. For the CDR3, the DNA is TGTGCCTCCGAAGTCCTTACCTTTAACTTCAATGAGCAGTTCTTC. Protein product: CASEVLTFNFNEQFF.

The table lists this clone with a few counts. The CDR3 here is CASSLVEGQPQHF. The CDR3, as DNA: TGTGCCAGCAGCTTAGTTGAGGGCCAGCCCCAGCATTTT. The V call is TRBV7-9, the J call TRBJ1-5, with D unclear. Deletions cut 1 base from V and 7 bases from J, with 8 bases between. The CDR3 has 13 amino acids. Germline assignment: CDR1 SEHNR and CDR2 FQNEAQ (reference sequence).

The table lists this clone with a few counts. The chain joins TRBV13 to TRBJ2-1; D perhaps matches TRBD1 (5 bases). The CDR3 runs 13 residues. Germline CDR1 and CDR2: PRHDT and FYEKMQ (reference sequence). Trimming removed 2 bases at V and 10 bases at J, with 12 bases between. The CDR3 coding sequence is TGTGCCAGCAGCTTAACAGGCGCTTCAGAGCAGTTCTTC. It is translated as CASSLTGASEQFF.

As to this clone: Other DNA sequences within the sample encode an identical CDR3. The rearrangement joins TRBV6-5 to TRBJ1-2; D ambiguous. V lost 4 bases to trimming and J lost 2 bases, with 5 bases between them. Germline-derived CDR1 and CDR2 are MNHEY and SVGAGI. CDR3 length: 12 residues. CDR3 sequence (DNA): TGTGCCAGCAGTTCCCTAAACTATGGCTACACCTTC. Its protein product is CASSSLNYGYTF.

V and J are TRBV5-1 and TRBJ2-7, with 12 positions matching TRBD2. From germline, CDR1 is SGHRS and CDR2 YFSETQ. The CDR3 has 16 residues. V lost 4 bases and J lost 1; bases outside the gene matches: 6. CDR3 sequence: CASSPTSGGLSYEQYF. The CDR3 region has the DNA TGCGCCAGCAGCCCGACTAGCGGGGGTCTTTCCTACGAGCAGTACTTC. The full variable domain, completed using reference TRBV5-1 and TRBJ2-7, is KAGVTQTPRYLIKTRGQQVTLSCSPISGHRSVSWYQQTPGQGLQFLFEYFSETQRNKGNFPGRFSGRQFSNSRSEMNVSTLELGDSALYLCASSPTSGGLSYEQYFGPGTRLTVT.

V gene TRBV9 combines with J gene TRBJ2-5; 9 nucleotides align to TRBD2. Trimming cost V 4 bases and J 1 base; bases outside gene matches: 8. The CDR3 extends over 16 amino acids. Germline V gene data show CDR1 as SGDLS and CDR2 as YYNGEE. The CDR3 DNA reads as TGTGCCAGCAGCCGACTTGGACTAGCGACCCAAGAGACCCAGTACTTC. This codes for CASSRLGLATQETQYF.

Only a few counts were recorded for this clone. The rearrangement joins TRBV10-3 to TRBJ1-3; D is uncertain. From germline, CDR1 is ENHRY and CDR2 SYGVKD. The CDR3 contains 15 residues. Trimming stripped 3 bases from V and 4 bases from J, with 13 bases between. The CDR3 is CAISDLAGLGNTIYF. CDR3 nucleotide sequence: TGTGCCATCAGTGACCTCGCAGGTCTCGGAAACACCATATATTTT.

This rearrangement joins TRBV7-9 to TRBJ1-1; D is unresolved. The V gene lost 1 base and the J gene lost 3 bases, with 12 bases spanning the gap. The length of the CDR3 is 15 residues. CDR1 and CDR2 from the germline V gene are SEHNR and FQNEAQ (reference sequence). The CDR3 coding sequence is TGTGCCAGCAGCTTAGATGCAGGACTCTACACTGAAGCTTTCTTT. Its protein is CASSLDAGLYTEAFF. Using reference TRBV7-9 and TRBJ1-1 for the parts outside the CDR3, the full variable domain is DTGVSQNPRHKITKRGQNVTFRCDPISEHNRLYWYRQTLGQGPEFLTYFQNEAQLEKSRLLSDRFSAERPKGSFSTLEIQRTEQGDSAMYLCASSLDAGLYTEAFFGQGTRLTVV.

This clone has only one observation. V is TRBV28 and J is TRBJ2-1; 8 bases are a match to TRBD2. V lost 6 bases, J lost 0 bases, and 7 bases stayed unmatched. The CDR3 sequence is 16 residues long. Germline CDR1 and CDR2: MDHEN and SYDVKM. The CDR3 is CASRDSGGGSYNEQFF. In DNA, the CDR3 is TGTGCCAGCAGAGACTCGGGAGGGGGCTCCTACAATGAGCAGTTCTTC.

This chain joins TRBV28 and TRBJ1-5, with TRBD1 as a possible D gene (5 bases). CDR1 is MDHEN and CDR2 is SYDVKM in the germline V gene. Trimming removed 6 bases from V and 6 bases from J, with 12 bases in between. The CDR3 extends over 13 amino acids. The CDR3 DNA follows: TGTGCCAGCAGCGACAGATTGGGTCAGCCCCAGCATTTT. Its translation: CASSDRLGQPQHF.